This entry lists 7 T cell receptor beta chains sequenced from one sample in a study of blood T cells in healthy people across ages. A second PCR of about 7 to 11 cycles used a sample-barcoded 5' primer and a J-beta primer mix. TCRdb reprocessed the 5' RACE reads via MiXCR and lists one record per CDR3 protein. The repertoire consists of hundreds of thousands of distinct CDR3 sequences, with roughly 25% occurring once and the leading ten covering 9.4%. The sample was also linked to a second study, of T cells of mothers and their children.

The sample taken for sequencing was blood. The receptors originated from a boy younger than 18 in good health.

This clonotype has just a few counts. This chain connects TRBV15 to TRBJ1-3; D is undetermined. CDR1 is LNHNV and CDR2 is YYDKDF in the germline V gene (reference sequence). The length of the CDR3 is 17 residues. The V gene lost 1 base and the J gene lost 0 bases, with 13 bases spanning the gap. The CDR3 reads CATSRGPVGASGNTIYF. CDR3 nucleotides: TGTGCCACCAGCAGAGGCCCCGTCGGAGCCTCTGGAAACACCATATATTTT.

The chain carries TRBV7-9 and TRBJ2-7; maybe TRBD2 (7 bases). V lost 0 bases and J 5 bases, leaving 14 bases between the germline ends. There are 15 residues in the CDR3. Germline V gene sequence: CDR1 SEHNR, CDR2 FQNEAQ (reference sequence). CDR3 in amino acids: CASSLAGGPKNEQYF. CDR3 bases: TGTGCCAGCAGCTTAGCGGGGGGGCCGAAAAACGAGCAGTACTTC.

Only one count was recorded for this clonotype. The junction differs from germline at one of its ends, possibly a read error. The genes are TRBV2 and TRBJ2-5; 13 bases fit TRBD2. Germline V gives CDR1 SNHLY, CDR2 FYNNEI. CDR3 length: 15 amino acids. The CDR3 DNA reads TGTGCCAGCAGGGAAGGACTAGCGGGAGAAGAGACCCAGTACTTC. Amino acid sequence: CASREGLAGEETQYF.

This clonotype was found a few times. The chain recombines TRBV7-9 with TRBJ2-5, with D perhaps given as TRBD1 or TRBD2 (5 bases each). CDR1 and CDR2 (germline): SEHNR, FQNEAQ (reference sequence). Trimming left V 1 base short and J 4 bases short, with 16 bases between. The CDR3 is 16 amino acids. The CDR3 sequence is CASSLVGALASETQYF. The DNA of the CDR3 is TGTGCCAGCAGCTTAGTTGGGGCGCTAGCCTCAGAGACCCAGTACTTC.

This clonotype was seen just once. This chain connects TRBV20-1 to TRBJ1-2, with D unclear. V lost 0 bases to trimming and J lost 5 bases, with 16 bases between them. Germline CDR1 reads DFQATT; CDR2 reads SNEGSKA (reference sequence). This CDR3 comprises 15 residues. The CDR3 nucleotides read TGCAGTGCTAGAGATCTTGGGAGGCTCCTTTATGGCTACACCTTC. Amino acids: CSARDLGRLLYGYTF.

For the CDR3, the DNA is TGTGCCAGCAGCTTGACAGGGAAGGTGACAGATACGCAGTATTTT. Its translation is CASSLTGKVTDTQYF. The chain combines TRBV7-2 with TRBJ2-3; TRBD1 agrees at 7 bases. Germline V gives CDR1 SGHTA, CDR2 FQGNSA. This CDR3 comprises 15 residues. The V and J ends lost 3 bases and 3 bases, in that order; junction bases with no gene match: 6.

This clonotype was detected a few times. The chain combines TRBV12-3 or TRBV12-4 with TRBJ1-4, with D unclear. V dropped 1 base and J dropped 7 bases, with 10 bases sitting between them. The CDR3 runs 14 residues. As DNA, the CDR3 is TGTGCCAGCAGTTTAGTGGCATCGGGTGAAAAACTGTTTTTT. It translates to CASSLVASGEKLFF.